The 7 T cell receptor beta chains in this list originate from one sample, sequenced in a study of T cells in women clearing cervical HPV infection. Profiling relied on immunoSEQ multiplex PCR, and the TCRdb table lists in-frame clones only, not all of them. The record lists under 45,000 clones, of which the ten most abundant hold approximately 4.8%. The specimen sequenced was blood buffy coat. These receptors all come from a woman between 18 and 75 years old with a cervical HPV16 infection that either progressed to CIN3+ or cleared (not recorded which).

Points on this clone: From the germline J gene comes the end of the CDR3, since the read stops 3 residues before it. The chain recombines TRBV11-2 with TRBJ2-7; 8 bases are shared with TRBD1. Trimming removed 4 bases from V and 5 bases from J; junction bases left unmatched: 7. The germline CDR1 and CDR2 sequences are SGHAT and FQNNGV. This CDR3 contains 14 residues. The CDR3 DNA, read in part, is TGTGCCAGCAGCTCCTACAGGGGGAGAGACGAG. Its translation: CASSSYRGRDE. The complete CDR3 protein is CASSSYRGRDEQYF. The full variable domain, in which reference TRBV11-2 and TRBJ2-7 provide the parts outside the CDR3, is EAGVAQSPRYKIIEKRQSVAFWCNPISGHATLYWYQQILGQGPKLLIQFQNNGVVDDSQLPKDRFSAERLKGVDSTLKIQPAKLEDSAVYLCASSSYRGRDEQYFGPGTRLTVT.

Notes on this clone: The read stops 3 residues short of the end of the CDR3; the missing end is completed from the germline J gene. The chain recombines TRBV2 with TRBJ2-1; 10 positions match TRBD2. CDR1 is SNHLY, CDR2 FYNNEI, per germline. V shed 6 bases, J shed 4 bases, and the junction held 12 bases outside the gene matches. This CDR3 has 17 amino acids. CDR3 region: CASSYSGLAGVYNEQFF. The covered CDR3 bases are TGTGCCAGCAGCTATTCCGGGCTAGCGGGGGTGTACAATGAG.

Remarks on this clone: The sequenced fragment ends 3 residues before the CDR3 boundary, so the rest is inferred from the germline J gene. The V call is TRBV10-1, the J call TRBJ2-3, with TRBD1 matching over 7 bases. Unmatched junction bases numbered 5, after V lost 2 bases and J lost 6 bases. CDR3 length: 14 amino acids. CDR1 and CDR2 from the germline V gene are WNHNN and SYGVQD (reference sequence). The covered CDR3 bases are TGCGCCAGCAGTGAGGGGCAGGGGGTTGATACG. Translation gives CASSEGQGVDT. The CDR3 reads in full as CASSEGQGVDTQYF.

As concerns this clone: The observed sequence ends 3 residues before the CDR3 terminus, with the missing tail filled in from the germline J gene. This chain joins TRBV7-8 and TRBJ1-2, with unresolved D. V lost 3 bases, J lost 6 bases, and 8 bases lay in between. Looked up from germline, CDR1 is SGHVS and CDR2 is FQNEAQ. The CDR3 spans 12 residues. CDR3 residues: CASSFHRDGYTF. The DNA read from the CDR3 is TGTGCCAGCAGCTTTCACAGAGATGGC.

As concerns this clone: The CDR3 extends 3 residues past the end of the read, so its final part is completed from the germline J gene. The J gene is TRBJ2-7, the V gene TRBV18; 9 bases agree with TRBD1. From germline, CDR1 is KGHSH and CDR2 LQKENI. This CDR3 has 14 amino acids. After removal of 3 bases from V and 5 bases from J, the junction contained 5 bases not matched to a gene. The CDR3 spells CASSPTGTGNEQYF. The CDR3 DNA, read in part, is TGTGCCAGCTCACCTACCGGGACAGGGAACGAG.

The covered CDR3 bases are TGTGCCAGCAGCTCTAGGAACACCGGGGAG. It specifies CASSSRNTGE. The entire CDR3 reads CASSSRNTGELFF. J is TRBJ2-2 and V is TRBV7-8; no firm D call. The observed sequence ends 3 residues before the CDR3 terminus, with the missing tail filled in from the germline J gene. Germline V CDR1 and CDR2: SGHVS, FQNEAQ. The CDR3 length is 13 residues. Trimming left V 4 bases short and J 1 base short, with 4 bases between. Using reference TRBV7-8 and TRBJ2-2 for the parts outside the CDR3, the full variable domain is GAGVSQSPRYKVAKRGQDVALRCDPISGHVSLFWYQQALGQGPEFLTYFQNEAQLDKSGLPSDRFFAERPEGSVSTLKIQRTQQEDSAVYLCASSSRNTGELFFGEGSRLTVL.

In the case of this clone: Read coverage stops 3 residues before the CDR3 terminus; the germline J gene supplies the remainder. V and J are TRBV5-1 and TRBJ1-2; no firm D call. The CDR3 covers 14 residues. The V end was cut by 0 bases, the J end by 4 bases, with 10 bases between. Per germline, CDR1 SGHRS and CDR2 YFSETQ. CDR3 bases read: TGCGCCAGCAGCTTGGCAGATGAGTTCTATGGC. Protein product: CASSLADEFYG. The full CDR3 protein reads CASSLADEFYGYTF. The full variable domain, with the rest looked up from reference TRBV5-1 and TRBJ1-2, is KAGVTQTPRYLIKTRGQQVTLSCSPISGHRSVSWYQQTPGQGLQFLFEYFSETQRNKGNFPGRFSGRQFSNSRSEMNVSTLELGDSALYLCASSLADEFYGYTFGSGTRLTVV.